These 8 T cell receptor beta chains were sequenced from one sample in a study of blood T cell repertoires in COVID-19. Profiling relied on immunoSEQ multiplex PCR, and the TCRdb table lists in-frame clones only, not all of them. The table records a few hundred thousand clones, roughly 85% of them present only once. The material sequenced was peripheral blood. These receptors all stem from a man aged 60-69 years who had recovered from COVID-19.

This clone has more than one count but fewer than ten. The gene calls are TRBV7-2 and TRBJ2-3; 9 bases are shared with TRBD1. The CDR3 has 16 residues. Germline assignment: CDR1 SGHTA and CDR2 FQGNSA. V dropped 4 bases and J dropped 8; count of bases not matched to a gene: 13. CDR3 nucleotide sequence: TGTGCCAGCAGCTCCCACAGGGGGCGCGTCGGGACTACGCAGTATTTT. Its protein is CASSSHRGRVGTTQYF.

The chain combines TRBV6-1 with TRBJ2-6, with 9 nucleotides matching TRBD1. The junction had 11 bases not matched to a gene; V was cut back by 4 bases and J by 1 base. From germline, CDR1 is MNHNS and CDR2 SASEGT. This CDR3 region has 19 residues. CDR3 protein: CASSVQGGTGRSGANVLTF. The CDR3 nucleotides are TGTGCCAGCAGTGTCCAGGGTGGGACAGGGCGGTCTGGGGCCAACGTCCTGACTTTC.

The chain recombines TRBV2 with TRBJ1-2, with 10 bases aligning to TRBD1. V gave up 4 bases and J gave up 4 bases; unmatched junction bases: 6. CDR3 length equals 15 residues. Germline V gives CDR1 SNHLY, CDR2 FYNNEI. CDR3 region: CASSVGTGALYGYTF. The CDR3, as DNA: TGTGCCAGCAGTGTCGGGACAGGGGCTCTCTATGGCTACACCTTC.

The sample holds one count of this clone. J is TRBJ1-1 and V is TRBV7-2; 7 positions match TRBD1. Trimming took 4 bases from V and 12 from J; bases not matched to a gene: 11. There are 13 residues in the CDR3. Germline CDR1 SGHTA, CDR2 FQGNSA. In nucleotides, the CDR3 is TGTGCCAGCAGCTCCTCGGGACAGATAAACCCTTTCTTT. Protein: CASSSSGQINPFF. Full variable domain (remainder filled in from reference TRBV7-2 and TRBJ1-1): GAGVSQSPSNKVTEKGKDVELRCDPISGHTALYWYRQSLGQGLEFLIYFQGNSAPDKSGLPSDRFSAERTGGSVSTLTIQRTQQEDSAVYLCASSSSGQINPFFGQGTRLTVV.

The chain links TRBV2 to TRBJ2-7; no firm D call. This CDR3 has 12 residues. Germline lookup yields CDR1 SNHLY and CDR2 FYNNEI. Trimming cost V 8 bases and J 2 bases, with 10 bases left between them. In nucleotides, the CDR3 is TGTGCCAGCGGGCGAATAGCCTACGAGCAGTACTTC. Translating gives CASGRIAYEQYF. Filled out from reference TRBV2 and TRBJ2-7, the complete variable domain reads EPEVTQTPSHQVTQMGQEVILRCVPISNHLYFYWYRQILGQKVEFLVSFYNNEISEKSEIFDDQFSVERPDGSNFTLKIRSTKLEDSAMYFCASGRIAYEQYFGPGTRLTVT.

J is TRBJ2-1 and V is TRBV29-1; 9 nucleotides agree with TRBD1. CDR1 and CDR2 from the germline V gene are SQVTM and ANQGSEA. This CDR3 is 13 amino acids long. The V gene end was trimmed by 3 bases and the J gene end by 9 bases; junction bases not matched to a gene: 6. CDR3 amino acids: CSVEGTGIIEQFF. Here the CDR3 DNA reads TGCAGCGTTGAGGGGACAGGGATCATTGAGCAGTTCTTC.

The sample holds many counts of this clone. The V call is TRBV4-1, the J call TRBJ1-1; no definite D call. This CDR3 comprises 17 residues. Germline CDR1 MGHRA, CDR2 YSYEKL. Trimming took off 0 bases at V and 0 bases at J, with 14 bases between the two ends. This chain's CDR3 is CASSQDWVGSLNTEAFF. In DNA, the CDR3 is TGCGCCAGCAGCCAAGATTGGGTGGGCAGTTTGAACACTGAAGCTTTCTTT.

This chain uses TRBV28 with TRBJ1-1; D is ambiguous. V lost 6 bases, J lost 5 bases, and 10 bases lay in between. The CDR3 extends over 12 amino acids. CDR1 and CDR2 from the germline V gene are MDHEN and SYDVKM. The CDR3 DNA is TGTGCCAGCAGCGCGCCTAGAACTGAAGCTTTCTTT. Translation: CASSAPRTEAFF. The full variable domain, with the rest looked up from reference TRBV28 and TRBJ1-1, is DVKVTQSSRYLVKRTGEKVFLECVQDMDHENMFWYRQDPGLGLRLIYFSYDVKMKEKGDIPEGYSVSREKKERFSLILESASTNQTSMYLCASSAPRTEAFFGQGTRLTVV.